The 4 T cell receptor beta chains presented below share a single source sample, sequenced in a study of OX40 agonist ivuxolimab in advanced cancers. Sequenced by immunoSEQ multiplex PCR; TCRdb stores in-frame clones only, minus some. Here the sample spans about 76,000 clones, nearly 85% being singletons. The sequences come from CD4+ or CD8+ T cells sorted from blood, collected in a trial of the OX40 agonist ivuxolimab. All receptors come from an adult with an advanced solid tumor such as melanoma, head and neck, liver or kidney cancer.

The chain joins TRBV7-9 to TRBJ2-1, with D possibly TRBD1 on 6 matching bases. This CDR3 is built from 15 residues. Germline CDR1 SEHNR, CDR2 FQNEAQ (reference sequence). V lost 5 bases to trimming and J lost 0 bases, with 11 bases between them. The CDR3 nucleotides read TGTGCCAGCAGCCGACAGGCGAGCTCCTACAATGAGCAGTTCTTC. Its translation: CASSRQASSYNEQFF. Full variable domain (rest looked up from reference TRBV7-9 and TRBJ2-1): DTGVSQNPRHKITKRGQNVTFRCDPISEHNRLYWYRQTLGQGPEFLTYFQNEAQLEKSRLLSDRFSAERPKGSFSTLEIQRTEQGDSAMYLCASSRQASSYNEQFFGPGTRLTVL.

This sequence joins TRBV5-5 and TRBJ2-1; D remains ambiguous. Germline V CDR1 and CDR2: SGHKS, YYEKEE (reference sequence). There are 13 residues in the CDR3. Trimming removed 1 base from V and 2 bases from J, with 4 bases in between. DNA of the CDR3: TGTGCCAGCAGCTTGAACCCCTACAATGAGCAGTTCTTC. Its protein product is CASSLNPYNEQFF.

The chain is built from TRBV2 and TRBJ2-7; 8 bases map to TRBD2. CDR1 is SNHLY and CDR2 is FYNNEI in the germline V gene. This CDR3 is built from 15 residues. Losses at the gene ends were 6 bases for V and 2 bases for J; bases not matched to a gene: 9. CDR3 in DNA: TGTGCCAGCAGCCCTCTAGCGGGTCCGACCTACGAGCAGTACTTC. It translates to CASSPLAGPTYEQYF.

The J gene is TRBJ2-1, the V gene TRBV28, with unresolved D. Per the germline V gene, CDR1 is MDHEN and CDR2 is SYDVKM. Trimming cost V 5 bases and J 1 base, with 9 bases left between them. This CDR3 has 14 amino acids. CDR3: CASSLPSSYNEQFF. The CDR3 DNA reads TGTGCCAGCAGTCTCCCCTCTTCCTACAATGAGCAGTTCTTC.